This TCR beta chain was sequenced in a study of T cells in Graves' hyperthyroidism and ophthalmopathy. The CDR3 consists of 14 residues. The V end was cut by 0 bases, the J end by 4 bases, with 7 bases between. Per germline, CDR1 SGHAT and CDR2 FQNNGV. Regions amplified from RNA transcripts were the TCR beta CDR3 regions. During a first-round RT-PCR of the TCR CDR3, the HTBI primer set was used. TCRdb fed the multiplex PCR reads into MiXCR, producing one record per CDR3 protein. The data contain about 600,000 distinct CDR3 sequences, approximately 16% of them singletons. This clonotype was recorded many times. Uncontrolled infection, other autoimmune disease, pregnancy or lactation barred patients from enrollment.

The sequence came from a woman between 40 and 55 years old with Graves' ophthalmopathy. This sequence joins TRBV11-2 and TRBJ2-1; unclear D gene. The sequencing sample was made of blood. In DNA form, the CDR3 reads TGTGCCAGCAGCTTAGAGGGCAGATACAATGAGCAGTTCTTC. Protein sequence: CASSLEGRYNEQFF.